Listed here are 27 T cell receptor beta chains from one sample, sequenced in a study of monozygotic twins with cystic fibrosis. TCRdb's table, derived via immunoSEQ multiplex PCR, lists solely in-frame clones and lacks some. The table lists fewer than 20,000 clones, nearly 98% of them singletons. Sequenced: blood. Every receptor here comes from a woman aged 30 to 39 with cystic fibrosis.

This sequence joins TRBV7-2 and TRBJ1-1; D is unclear. The CDR3 runs to 14 residues. Germline V gives CDR1 SGHTA, CDR2 FQGNSA. Trimming shortened V by 5 bases and J by 7 bases, and 17 bases separated the two germline ends. The CDR3 loop reads CASSPHPSGVEAFF. The CDR3 DNA reads TGTGCCAGCAGCCCACACCCTAGCGGTGTTGAAGCTTTCTTT. Filled out from reference TRBV7-2 and TRBJ1-1, the complete variable domain reads GAGVSQSPSNKVTEKGKDVELRCDPISGHTALYWYRQSLGQGLEFLIYFQGNSAPDKSGLPSDRFSAERTGGSVSTLTIQRTQQEDSAVYLCASSPHPSGVEAFFGQGTRLTVV.

The chain combines TRBV19 with TRBJ2-1; 10 bases are shared with TRBD2. V lost 7 bases, J lost 0 bases, and 3 bases stayed unmatched. Looked up from germline, CDR1 is LNHDA and CDR2 is SQIVND (reference sequence). The CDR3 totals 15 residues. CDR3 sequence (DNA): TGTGCCAGTACTAGCGGGGGTTACTCCTACAATGAGCAGTTCTTC. Protein: CASTSGGYSYNEQFF.

The chain is built from TRBV6-5 and TRBJ1-1; perhaps TRBD1 as D (5 bases). V lost 6 bases and J lost 5, with 13 bases in between. The CDR3 runs 13 residues. Germline V gene sequence: CDR1 MNHEY, CDR2 SVGAGI. The CDR3 sequence is CASRVGVLTEAFF. The CDR3, as DNA: TGTGCCAGCAGGGTGGGGGTGTTGACTGAAGCTTTCTTT.

The J gene is TRBJ2-1, the V gene TRBV5-6; D may correspond to TRBD1 or TRBD2 (5 bases each). V gave up 5 bases and J gave up 10 bases, with 13 bases separating them. Germline CDR1 SGHDT, CDR2 YYEEEE. The length of the CDR3 is 12 residues. The CDR3 nucleotides read TGTGCCAGCAGTCGAGGTTGGGGGGAGCAGTTCTTC. Translating gives CASSRGWGEQFF.

The chain joins TRBV11-2 to TRBJ2-7; D is unresolved. Germline CDR1 is SGHAT and CDR2 is FQNNGV. V lost 2 bases to trimming and J lost 3 bases, with 14 bases between them. This CDR3 has 15 residues. CDR3 DNA sequence: TGTGCCAGCAGCTTATATCAGTTAAGAAACTACGAGCAGTACTTC. Protein: CASSLYQLRNYEQYF.

The J gene is TRBJ1-1, the V gene TRBV18; D is unresolved. Germline V gene lookup returns CDR1 KGHSH and CDR2 LQKENI. With 6 bases removed from V and 5 bases from J, the gap between germline ends came to 10 bases. The CDR3 is 12 residues long. The CDR3 reads CASSEVATEAFF. The CDR3 DNA is TGTGCCAGCTCGGAGGTTGCAACTGAAGCTTTCTTT.

The chain joins TRBV28 to TRBJ1-2; D unclear. Germline V gene sequence: CDR1 MDHEN, CDR2 SYDVKM. Between the trimmed V and J ends, which lost 6 bases and 5 bases, there was a span of 10 bases. CDR3 length equals 12 residues. The CDR3: CASRISSYGYTF. CDR3 bases: TGTGCCAGCAGAATTTCCTCTTATGGCTACACCTTC.

This clone has a single count. The V gene is TRBV7-8, the J gene TRBJ2-7, with TRBD1 matching 9 bases. This CDR3 has 16 amino acids. Germline loops: CDR1 SGHVS, CDR2 FQNEAQ. J lost 4 bases, V lost 5 bases, and 12 bases had no gene match. Here the CDR3 reads CASSLSRDREDYEQYF. The CDR3 DNA reads TGTGCCAGCAGCCTGTCCCGGGACAGGGAGGATTACGAGCAGTACTTC.

The chain recombines TRBV5-1 with TRBJ1-1; 9 bases are a match to TRBD1. After removal of 4 bases from V and 1 base from J, the junction contained 5 bases not matched to a gene. The CDR3 is 15 residues long. In germline, CDR1 is SGHRS, CDR2 YFSETQ. CDR3 protein: CASSMPGQGNTEAFF. The CDR3 bases are TGCGCCAGCAGCATGCCGGGACAGGGGAACACTGAAGCTTTCTTT.

The chain employs TRBV11-2 and TRBJ1-2; TRBD1 aligns across 7 bases. Germline CDR1 and CDR2: SGHAT and FQNNGV. V lost 1 base, J lost 7 bases, and 9 bases stayed unmatched. The CDR3 covers 15 residues. The CDR3 coding sequence is TGTGCCAGCAGCTTAGGGGGAAAGGGGGCTTTTGGCTACACCTTC. Amino acids: CASSLGGKGAFGYTF. The variable domain in full, with the rest retrieved from reference TRBV11-2 and TRBJ1-2, is EAGVAQSPRYKIIEKRQSVAFWCNPISGHATLYWYQQILGQGPKLLIQFQNNGVVDDSQLPKDRFSAERLKGVDSTLKIQPAKLEDSAVYLCASSLGGKGAFGYTFGSGTRLTVV.

This chain joins TRBV11-2 and TRBJ1-1; D gene uncertain. CDR1 SGHAT and CDR2 FQNNGV come from the germline V gene. The CDR3 covers 12 residues. Trimming stripped 5 bases from V and 4 bases from J, with 8 bases between. CDR3 bases: TGTGCCAGCAGCCCAGGTGGCACTGAAGCTTTCTTT. Translation gives CASSPGGTEAFF.

The chain recombines TRBV11-1 with TRBJ2-5; D is ambiguous. The CDR3 covers 12 residues. Germline CDR1 reads SGHAT; CDR2 reads FQDESV (reference sequence). V was trimmed by 8 bases and J by 3 bases, leaving 10 bases between them. The CDR3 loop reads CASGGLEETQYF. CDR3 coding DNA: TGTGCCAGCGGCGGATTAGAAGAGACCCAGTACTTC.

V and J are TRBV2 and TRBJ1-6; D uncertain. V was shortened by 4 bases and J by 13 bases, with 14 bases between the two germline ends. Per germline, CDR1 SNHLY and CDR2 FYNNEI. The length of the CDR3 is 13 residues. The CDR3 DNA is TGTGCCAGCAGTGGGTCACACCGCACTCCCCTCCACTTT. Translation gives CASSGSHRTPLHF.

The chain carries TRBV10-1 and TRBJ1-5, with D possibly matching TRBD1 (5 bases). V lost 3 bases and J 1 base, leaving 13 bases between the germline ends. CDR1 and CDR2 (germline): WNHNN, SYGVQD (reference sequence). There are 16 residues in the CDR3. CDR3 DNA sequence: TGCGCCAGCAGTGACCTCCTGGGGGGGAGCAATCAGCCCCAGCATTTT. It codes for CASSDLLGGSNQPQHF.

The rearrangement uses TRBV2 and TRBJ1-6, with a weak D call TRBD1 (5 bases). The V gene's germline CDR1 is SNHLY and CDR2 FYNNEI. This CDR3 region has 14 residues. V was trimmed by 7 bases and J by 13 bases, leaving 20 bases between them. The CDR3 DNA reads TGTGCCAGCAAGGTGGGGCCGACCTGGGAGCCCCTCCACTTT. Translating gives CASKVGPTWEPLHF. The full variable domain, rest sourced from reference TRBV2 and TRBJ1-6, is EPEVTQTPSHQVTQMGQEVILRCVPISNHLYFYWYRQILGQKVEFLVSFYNNEISEKSEIFDDQFSVERPDGSNFTLKIRSTKLEDSAMYFCASKVGPTWEPLHFGNGTRLTVT.

V is TRBV18 and J is TRBJ1-2; D ambiguous. Per the germline V gene, CDR1 is KGHSH and CDR2 is LQKENI. There are 16 residues in the CDR3. Trimming removed 3 bases from V and 6 bases from J, with 20 bases in between. The CDR3 region is CASSPIGEVRVDGYTF. The CDR3 region has the DNA TGTGCCAGCTCACCGATCGGCGAGGTACGGGTTGATGGCTACACCTTC.

The chain combines TRBV4-3 with TRBJ2-7, with D unresolved. The germline CDR1 and CDR2 sequences are LGHNA and YSLEER. This CDR3 region has 16 residues. V dropped 1 base and J dropped 1 base, with 14 bases sitting between them. The CDR3 DNA follows: TGCGCCAGCAGCCAAGGAGTCGAGGTAACTTCCTACGAGCAGTACTTC. It is translated as CASSQGVEVTSYEQYF.

This chain uses TRBV25-1 with TRBJ1-4, with D possibly TRBD1 on 5 matching bases. Trimming pared 2 bases from V and 5 bases from J, leaving 12 bases between. The CDR3 has 15 residues. Per the germline V gene, CDR1 is MGHDK and CDR2 is SYGVNS. The CDR3 sequence is CASSEPGTGNEKLFF. Written as DNA, the CDR3 is TGTGCCAGCAGTGAACCCGGGACGGGGAATGAAAAACTGTTTTTT.

J is TRBJ2-3 and V is TRBV6-4; 9 nucleotides line up with TRBD2. Germline lookup yields CDR1 MRHNA and CDR2 SNTAGT. The CDR3 has 15 residues. Losses at the gene ends were 5 bases for V and 6 bases for J; bases not matched to a gene: 9. The CDR3 loop is CASSSVAGGRDTQYF. In DNA form, the CDR3 reads TGTGCCAGCAGTTCAGTGGCGGGGGGGCGCGATACGCAGTATTTT.

The V gene is TRBV5-5, the J gene TRBJ1-2, with TRBD1 matching over 8 bases. J lost 6 bases, V lost 4 bases, and 8 bases had no gene match. Germline loops: CDR1 SGHKS, CDR2 YYEKEE (reference sequence). The CDR3 extends over 14 amino acids. This CDR3 is CASSDDRGGNGYTF. The CDR3 DNA follows: TGTGCCAGCAGCGACGACAGGGGAGGCAATGGCTACACCTTC.

V and J are TRBV5-1 and TRBJ1-1; TRBD1 matches 7 bases. The V segment lost 1 base and the J segment 6 bases; nucleotides outside the gene matches: 6. The CDR3 is 14 amino acids. Per germline, CDR1 SGHRS and CDR2 YFSETQ. This CDR3 is CASSLRGQGAEAFF. In nucleotides, the CDR3 is TGCGCCAGCAGCTTGCGAGGGCAGGGGGCTGAAGCTTTCTTT.

The chain joins TRBV15 to TRBJ1-2; 8 bases are shared with TRBD1. V shed 6 bases and J 7 bases; nucleotides not matched to a gene: 10. From germline, CDR1 is LNHNV and CDR2 YYDKDF (reference sequence). The CDR3 extends over 14 amino acids. CDR3 DNA sequence: TGTGCCACCAGGAGGGCAGGGACAGGAGTTGGCTACACCTTC. Protein: CATRRAGTGVGYTF.

The gene calls are TRBV5-6 and TRBJ2-2, with a weak D call TRBD1 (5 bases). Germline CDR1 SGHDT, CDR2 YYEEEE. Trimming shortened V by 6 bases and J by 3 bases, and 18 bases separated the two germline ends. This CDR3 is built from 16 residues. The CDR3 spells CASIDGSRGYTGELFF. The CDR3 region has the DNA TGTGCCAGCATCGACGGTTCAAGGGGTTACACCGGGGAGCTGTTTTTT.

The chain uses TRBV10-3 and TRBJ2-7; D perhaps matches TRBD2 (6 bases). Trimming took off 1 base at V and 5 bases at J, with 21 bases between the two ends. The CDR3 consists of 17 residues. Germline assignment: CDR1 ENHRY and CDR2 SYGVKD. This CDR3 reads CAISELEGSKGWNEQYF. The CDR3 nucleotides are TGTGCCATCAGTGAGTTGGAGGGAAGCAAGGGGTGGAACGAGCAGTACTTC.

The chain uses TRBV5-1 and TRBJ2-3; D is uncertain. CDR1 and CDR2 from the germline V gene are SGHRS and YFSETQ. V lost 4 bases to trimming and J lost 2 bases, with 11 bases between them. The CDR3 contains 14 residues. CDR3 nucleotide sequence: TGCGCCAGCAGCCCGGGTCGGGTCACAGATACGCAGTATTTT. Translated: CASSPGRVTDTQYF.

The CDR3 nucleotides read TGTGCCACCCGGGACGGTGCTTCTGAAAAACTGTTTTTT. This gives the protein CATRDGASEKLFF. The chain recombines TRBV7-8 with TRBJ1-4; D might be TRBD1 (5 bases). Germline CDR1 and CDR2: SGHVS and FQNEAQ. The germline V and J ends were trimmed by 10 bases and 7 bases, with 16 bases remaining between them. The CDR3 consists of 13 residues.

The V call is TRBV4-1, the J call TRBJ1-1, with TRBD1 matching 9 bases. V trimming: 6 bases; J trimming: 6 bases; junction bases outside the gene matches: 2. CDR3 length: 12 residues. CDR1 is MGHRA, CDR2 YSYEKL, per germline. CDR3 region: CASRDRGPEAFF. The CDR3 DNA is TGCGCCAGCAGGGACAGGGGTCCTGAAGCTTTCTTT.